The 22 T cell receptor beta chains listed next were all sequenced from one sample in a study of CD8+CD57+ T cells in acquired aplastic anemia. Using genomic DNA as the template, TCR beta VDJ and CDR3 profiling was carried out. A single record per CDR3 protein comes from TCRdb applying MiXCR to the reads. Counted here are about 160,000 distinct CDR3 sequences, about 48% occurring once; the ten biggest clones make up more than 30%. Patients picked for sequencing had shown CD8+CD57+ cell expansion detected by flow cytometry. Sequencing used sorted CD4+, CD8+, or CD8+CD57+ T cells (not recorded which) from PBMCs. All receptors come from a human donor with aplastic anemia.

This clonotype was counted at least ten times. This sequence joins TRBV9 and TRBJ1-1; D uncertain. From germline, CDR1 is SGDLS and CDR2 YYNGEE. This CDR3 is 14 amino acids long. V dropped 0 bases and J dropped 1 base, with 7 bases sitting between them. CDR3 DNA sequence: TGTGCCAGCAGCGTAGCGGGCAGGAACACTGAAGCTTTCTTT. Translating gives CASSVAGRNTEAFF.

This clonotype has a count of ten or more. V usage is TRBV14 and J usage is TRBJ2-7; 9 bases match TRBD2. This CDR3 comprises 14 residues. With 4 bases clipped from V and 2 bases from J, the junction kept 3 bases outside the gene matches. The germline gives CDR1 SGHDN, CDR2 FVKESK. Here the CDR3 DNA reads TGTGCCAGCAGCCCAGTAGCGGGAGCCTACGAGCAGTACTTC. As protein: CASSPVAGAYEQYF.

V and J are TRBV7-6 and TRBJ2-5; D call uncertain. V lost 5 bases, J lost 6 bases, and 10 bases lay in between. The V gene's germline CDR1 is SGHVS and CDR2 FNYEAQ. This CDR3 is built from 12 residues. This CDR3 is CASSQGIQTQYF. The CDR3 DNA reads as TGTGCCAGCAGCCAAGGGATCCAGACCCAGTACTTC.

This clonotype was observed many times. The chain joins TRBV5-5 to TRBJ2-1; D unclear. CDR1 and CDR2 from the germline V gene are SGHKS and YYEKEE (reference sequence). The CDR3 totals 12 residues. V lost 0 bases and J lost 9, with 7 bases in between. CDR3 residues: CASSLGAPEQFF. As DNA, the CDR3 is TGTGCCAGCAGCTTGGGGGCGCCTGAGCAGTTCTTC.

This clonotype was picked up many times. The chain combines TRBV19 with TRBJ1-1; TRBD1 matches 7 bases. Germline loops: CDR1 LNHDA, CDR2 SQIVND (reference sequence). CDR3 length: 14 residues. V lost 1 base to trimming and J lost 4 bases; unmatched junction nucleotides: 3. CDR3 nucleotide sequence: TGTGCCAGTAGTATAGGGACAGGCGTCACTGAAGCTTTCTTT. Amino acid sequence: CASSIGTGVTEAFF.

V usage is TRBV19 and J usage is TRBJ1-2, with a possible D match to TRBD1 (6 bases). CDR1 is LNHDA, CDR2 SQIVND, per germline (reference sequence). V dropped 0 bases and J dropped 4 bases, with 12 bases sitting between them. This CDR3 has 15 residues. CDR3 nucleotides: TGTGCCAGTAGTATAGAGGCAGGGGCCGGCTATGGCTACACCTTC. This sequence encodes CASSIEAGAGYGYTF.

For this clonotype: No conserved phenylalanine or tryptophan ends this CDR3, so it is likely a read error. This sequence joins TRBV13 and TRBJ2-1; 7 positions match TRBD1. In germline, CDR1 is PRHDT, CDR2 FYEKMQ (reference sequence). V shed 5 bases and J 6 bases; nucleotides not matched to a gene: 22. CDR3 size: 19 residues. Here the CDR3 DNA reads TGTGCCAGCAGCCCTTCGCTGACTGGACAGGCCGTCGGCATCAATGAGCAGTTCGTC. Its protein product is CASSPSLTGQAVGINEQFV.

This clonotype appeared a single time. The CDR3 nucleotides read TGTGCCACCAGCAGACCCGGACAGTTTGGGGCCAACGTCCTGACTTTC. This encodes CATSRPGQFGANVLTF. The chain employs TRBV15 and TRBJ2-6; tentative D call: TRBD1 (6 bases). This CDR3 is 16 amino acids long. Germline V gene lookup returns CDR1 LNHNV and CDR2 YYDKDF (reference sequence). V lost 2 bases to trimming and J lost 3 bases, with 11 bases between them.

This clonotype was seen many times. The V and J genes are TRBV7-9 and TRBJ1-5; D uncertain. V lost 5 bases, J lost 1 base, and 15 bases lay in between. The CDR3 contains 16 residues. The germline V gene encodes CDR1 SEHNR and CDR2 FQNEAQ (reference sequence). CDR3 in DNA: TGTGCCAGCAGCCCGACACCTCAAGGAAGCAATCAGCCCCAGCATTTT. Its protein is CASSPTPQGSNQPQHF.

This clonotype was counted at least ten times. V gene TRBV20-1 combines with J gene TRBJ2-7; D perhaps matches TRBD2 (6 bases). V was trimmed by 0 bases and J by 3 bases, leaving 18 bases between them. This CDR3 spans 16 amino acids. Germline assignment: CDR1 DFQATT and CDR2 SNEGSKA (reference sequence). CDR3 residues: CSARDLAGLGYYEQYF. The CDR3 coding sequence is TGCAGTGCTAGAGATTTGGCGGGGCTCGGGTACTACGAGCAGTACTTC.

The chain uses TRBV7-9 and TRBJ1-2; possibly TRBD1 for D (6 bases). Germline V gives CDR1 SEHNR, CDR2 FQNEAQ (reference sequence). The CDR3 extends over 12 amino acids. V lost 1 base to trimming and J lost 7 bases, with 7 bases between them. This CDR3 is CASSLVQGGYTF. In nucleotides, the CDR3 is TGTGCCAGCAGCTTAGTACAGGGTGGCTACACCTTC.

The V and J genes are TRBV29-1 and TRBJ1-2; D unclear. This CDR3 is 10 amino acids long. Looked up from germline, CDR1 is SQVTM and CDR2 is ANQGSEA. Trimming took off 7 bases at V and 4 bases at J, with 7 bases between the two ends. CDR3 residues: CSADLYGYTF. The CDR3 bases are TGCAGCGCCGATCTCTATGGCTACACCTTC.

This clonotype was seen ten or more times. The chain links TRBV19 to TRBJ1-5; TRBD1 might be the D (5 bases). The CDR3 contains 14 residues. Germline V CDR1 and CDR2: LNHDA, SQIVND (reference sequence). Trimming stripped 3 bases from V and 5 bases from J, with 11 bases between. The CDR3, as DNA: TGTGCCAGTAGTATCCCCGGAGGGGATCAGCCCCAGCATTTT. Protein sequence: CASSIPGGDQPQHF.

The chain has TRBV29-1 and TRBJ2-5; D perhaps matches TRBD2 (5 bases). The germline V gene has CDR1 SQVTM and CDR2 ANQGSEA. The CDR3 sequence is 11 residues long. V gave up 6 bases and J gave up 7 bases, with 12 bases separating them. CDR3: CSVGASGTQYF. The CDR3 bases are TGCAGCGTGGGAGCAAGCGGGACCCAGTACTTC.

This chain uses TRBV19 with TRBJ1-1; D is uncertain. This CDR3 comprises 16 residues. Trimming stripped 3 bases from V and 1 base from J, with 15 bases between. Germline loops: CDR1 LNHDA, CDR2 SQIVND (reference sequence). The chain's CDR3 is CASSIGSGLKNTEAFF. The CDR3 DNA reads as TGTGCCAGTAGTATCGGGTCGGGCCTTAAGAACACTGAAGCTTTCTTT.

The genes are TRBV15 and TRBJ1-6; no clear D gene. The CDR3 is 15 residues long. In germline, CDR1 is LNHNV, CDR2 YYDKDF (reference sequence). Trimming removed 3 bases from V and 6 bases from J, with 12 bases in between. This CDR3 reads CATSSSGSGNSPLHF. The CDR3 nucleotides are TGTGCCACCAGCAGTTCGGGGTCTGGTAATTCACCCCTCCACTTT.

The chain combines TRBV5-1 with TRBJ2-3; 7 bases fit TRBD2. Germline V CDR1 and CDR2: SGHRS, YFSETQ. The CDR3 contains 15 residues. The V gene end was trimmed by 3 bases and the J gene end by 2 bases; junction bases not matched to a gene: 6. The CDR3 DNA reads as TGCGCCAGCAGCTCTACGACTAGCTCCACAGATACGCAGTATTTT. Translated, it gives CASSSTTSSTDTQYF.

CDR3 region: CASSRAGTSGISGELFF. The DNA for the CDR3 is TGTGCCAGCAGCCGGGCGGGGACTAGCGGGATCTCCGGGGAGCTGTTTTTT. The chain joins TRBV4-2 to TRBJ2-2; 13 nucleotides match TRBD2. Germline trimming cut 4 bases from V and 6 bases from J; bases unmatched to any gene: 8. Germline lookup yields CDR1 LGHNA and CDR2 YNFKEQ. This CDR3 spans 17 amino acids.

The chain links TRBV19 to TRBJ1-6; D gene unclear. The CDR3 consists of 18 residues. Germline-derived CDR1 and CDR2 are LNHDA and SQIVND (reference sequence). V gave up 6 bases and J gave up 5 bases, with 23 bases separating them. In DNA form, the CDR3 reads TGTGCCAGTAGCGATCGGTGGGCAGGCGTCGGACATAATTCACCCCTCCACTTT. It is translated as CASSDRWAGVGHNSPLHF.

This clonotype was observed many times. The V and J genes are TRBV20-1 and TRBJ2-7; either TRBD1 or TRBD2 may supply D (6 bases each). Deletions cut 5 bases from V and 3 bases from J, with 20 bases between. The CDR3 runs to 15 residues. In germline, CDR1 is DFQATT, CDR2 SNEGSKA (reference sequence). DNA for the CDR3: TGCAGTGCTTCCCCGGGGTGGGGGGCGGACTACGAGCAGTACTTC. Translating it yields CSASPGWGADYEQYF.

This clonotype was seen at least ten times. The chain joins TRBV2 to TRBJ1-1; 9 positions agree with TRBD1. This CDR3 region has 15 residues. The V gene's germline CDR1 is SNHLY and CDR2 FYNNEI. The V gene end was trimmed by 4 bases and the J gene end by 4 bases; junction bases not matched to a gene: 7. CDR3 coding DNA: TGTGCCAGCAGTGCCGACGGGACAGGGCTCACTGAAGCTTTCTTT. It specifies CASSADGTGLTEAFF.

For the CDR3, the DNA is TGTGCCAGCAGCTGGGACGACAGGAATGAGCAGTTCTTC. This sequence encodes CASSWDDRNEQFF. The chain links TRBV7-9 to TRBJ2-1, with a weak D call TRBD1 (6 bases). Germline lookup yields CDR1 SEHNR and CDR2 FQNEAQ (reference sequence). The CDR3 consists of 13 residues. V gave up 4 bases and J gave up 7 bases, with 11 bases separating them.